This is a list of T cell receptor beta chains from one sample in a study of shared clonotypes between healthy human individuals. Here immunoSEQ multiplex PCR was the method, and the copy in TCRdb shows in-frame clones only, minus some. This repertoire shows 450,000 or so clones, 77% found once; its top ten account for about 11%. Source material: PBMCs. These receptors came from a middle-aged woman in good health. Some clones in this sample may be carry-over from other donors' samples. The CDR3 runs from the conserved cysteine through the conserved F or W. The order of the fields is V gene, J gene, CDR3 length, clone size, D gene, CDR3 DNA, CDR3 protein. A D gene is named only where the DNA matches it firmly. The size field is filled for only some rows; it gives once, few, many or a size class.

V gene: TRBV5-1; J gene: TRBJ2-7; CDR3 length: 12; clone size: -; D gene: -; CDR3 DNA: TGCGCCAGCAGCTTGGGAGCTTACGAGCAGTACTTC; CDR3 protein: CASSLGAYEQYF
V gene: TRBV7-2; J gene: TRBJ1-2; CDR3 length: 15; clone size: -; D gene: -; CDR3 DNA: TGTGCCAGCAGCTCCGAGAGGGGGGCCGCGTATGGCTACACCTTC; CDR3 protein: CASSSERGAAYGYTF
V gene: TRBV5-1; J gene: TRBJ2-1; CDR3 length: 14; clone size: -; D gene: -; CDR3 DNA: TGCGCCAGCAGCTTGTTTGGCGGTTACAATGAGCAGTTCTTC; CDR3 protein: CASSLFGGYNEQFF
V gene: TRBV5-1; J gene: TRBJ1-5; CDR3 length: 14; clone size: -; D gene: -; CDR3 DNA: TGCGCCAGCAGCTTGGGCGCATCCGGGCAGCCCCAGCATTTT; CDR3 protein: CASSLGASGQPQHF
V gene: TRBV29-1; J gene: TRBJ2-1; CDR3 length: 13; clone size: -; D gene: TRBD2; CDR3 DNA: TGCAGCGTTGCAGCGGGAGAGTACAATGAGCAGTTCTTC; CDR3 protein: CSVAAGEYNEQFF
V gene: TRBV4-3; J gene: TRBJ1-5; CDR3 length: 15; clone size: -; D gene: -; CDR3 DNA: TGCGCCAGCAGCCAAGATATGGGGGTCGTTCAGCCCCAGCATTTT; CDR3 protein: CASSQDMGVVQPQHF
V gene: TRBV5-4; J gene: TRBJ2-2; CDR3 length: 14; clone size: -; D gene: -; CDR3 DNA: TGTGCCAGCAGCATCGACACCCCCACCGGGGAGCTGTTTTTT; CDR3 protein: CASSIDTPTGELFF
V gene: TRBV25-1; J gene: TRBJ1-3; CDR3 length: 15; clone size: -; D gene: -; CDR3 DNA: TGTGCCAGCAGTGATTTTGGGGGACTCGGAAACACCATATATTTT; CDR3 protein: CASSDFGGLGNTIYF
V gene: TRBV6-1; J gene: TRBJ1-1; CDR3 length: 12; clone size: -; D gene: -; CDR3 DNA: TGTGCCAGCAGTGGCCGCAGGGGTGAAGCTTTCTTT; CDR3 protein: CASSGRRGEAFF
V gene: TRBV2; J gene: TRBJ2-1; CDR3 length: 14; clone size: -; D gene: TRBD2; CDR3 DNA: TGTGCCAGCGCCCGGACTAGCGGGAGGGGTGAGCAGTTCTTC; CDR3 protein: CASARTSGRGEQFF
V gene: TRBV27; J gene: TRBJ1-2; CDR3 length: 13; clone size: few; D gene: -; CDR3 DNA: TGTGCCAGCAGGCACGATAGGACAGATGGCTACACCTTC; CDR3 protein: CASRHDRTDGYTF
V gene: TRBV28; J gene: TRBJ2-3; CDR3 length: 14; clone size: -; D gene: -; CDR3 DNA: TGTGCCAGCAGTTACCGAGAATCCACAGATACGCAGTATTTT; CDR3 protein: CASSYRESTDTQYF
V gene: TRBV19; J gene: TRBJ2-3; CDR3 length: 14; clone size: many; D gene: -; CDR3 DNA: TGTGCCAGTAGTAGGGGCACCACCCTTGATACGCAGTATTTT; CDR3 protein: CASSRGTTLDTQYF
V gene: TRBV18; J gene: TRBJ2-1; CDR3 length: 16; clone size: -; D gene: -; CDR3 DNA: TGTGCCAGCTCACACAAGACTAGTTCTAGGCCGAATGAGCAGTTCTTC; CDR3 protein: CASSHKTSSRPNEQFF
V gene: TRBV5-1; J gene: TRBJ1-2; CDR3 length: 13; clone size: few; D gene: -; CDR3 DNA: TGCGCCAGCAGCTTGGCCACCTCTTATGGCTACACCTTC; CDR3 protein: CASSLATSYGYTF
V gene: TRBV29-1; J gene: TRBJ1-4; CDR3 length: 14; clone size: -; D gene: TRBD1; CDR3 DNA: TGCAGCGCCCGACGGACAGGTGGTGGTGAAAAACTGTTTTTT; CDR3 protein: CSARRTGGGEKLFF
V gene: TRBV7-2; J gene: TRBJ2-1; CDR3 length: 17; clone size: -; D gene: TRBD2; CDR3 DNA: TGTGCCAGCAGCTTAGAGAGACCGGGACTAGCCTACAATGAGCAGTTCTTC; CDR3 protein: CASSLERPGLAYNEQFF
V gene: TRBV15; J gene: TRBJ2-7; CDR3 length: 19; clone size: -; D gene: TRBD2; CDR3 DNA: TGTGCCACCAGCAGAGATAGGGCTAGCGGGAGACCACTTTGGGACGAGCAGTACTTC; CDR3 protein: CATSRDRASGRPLWDEQYF
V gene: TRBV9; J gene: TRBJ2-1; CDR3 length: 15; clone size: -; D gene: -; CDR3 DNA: TGTGCCAGCAGCATAATCGGGACAAATTACAATGAGCAGTTCTTC; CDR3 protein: CASSIIGTNYNEQFF
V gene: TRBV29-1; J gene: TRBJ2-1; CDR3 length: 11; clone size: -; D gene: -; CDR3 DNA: TGCAGCGTTGTCGGGGGCAATGAGCAGTTCTTC; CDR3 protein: CSVVGGNEQFF
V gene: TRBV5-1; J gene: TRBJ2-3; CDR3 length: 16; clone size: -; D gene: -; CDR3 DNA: TGCGCCAGCAGCTTGGAATCGCCAGGGAGCACAGATACGCAGTATTTT; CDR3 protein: CASSLESPGSTDTQYF
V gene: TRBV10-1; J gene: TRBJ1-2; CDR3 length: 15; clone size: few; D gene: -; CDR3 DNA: TGCGCCAGCAGCCCCGGGCCAGCAACCCGCTATGGCTACACCTTC; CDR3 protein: CASSPGPATRYGYTF
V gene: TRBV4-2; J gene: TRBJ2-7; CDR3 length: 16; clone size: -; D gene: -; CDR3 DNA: TGTGCCAGCAGCCTCGAGGAGGGGGCAAGTCGCTACGAGCAGTACTTC; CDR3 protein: CASSLEEGASRYEQYF
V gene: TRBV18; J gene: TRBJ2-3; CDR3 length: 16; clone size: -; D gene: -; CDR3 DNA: TGTGCCAGCTCACCTCGTCCCAGGGGAAGCACAGATACGCAGTATTTT; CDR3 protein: CASSPRPRGSTDTQYF
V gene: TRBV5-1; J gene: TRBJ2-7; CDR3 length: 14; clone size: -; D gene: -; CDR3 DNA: TGCGCCAGCAGCTTGGGCCCGGGAACCTACGAGCAGTACTTC; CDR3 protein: CASSLGPGTYEQYF
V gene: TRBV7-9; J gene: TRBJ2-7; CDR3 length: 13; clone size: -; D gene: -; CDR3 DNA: TGTGCCAGCGGCCTGGACGTCCGCTACGAGCAGTACTTC; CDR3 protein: CASGLDVRYEQYF
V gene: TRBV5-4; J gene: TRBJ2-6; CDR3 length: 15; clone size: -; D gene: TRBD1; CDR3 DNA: TGTGCCAGCAGCACCGGGACAGACGGGGCCAACGTCCTGACTTTC; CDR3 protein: CASSTGTDGANVLTF
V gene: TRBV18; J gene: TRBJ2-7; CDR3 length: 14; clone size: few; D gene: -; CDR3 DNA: TGTGCCAGCTCACCCGGTAGCGTTTCCTACGAGCAGTACTTC; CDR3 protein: CASSPGSVSYEQYF
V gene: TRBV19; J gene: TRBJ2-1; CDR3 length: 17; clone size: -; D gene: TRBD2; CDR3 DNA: TGTGCCAGTAGTACCGGGACTAGCGGAGCGAACTACAATGAGCAGTTCTTC; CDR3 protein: CASSTGTSGANYNEQFF
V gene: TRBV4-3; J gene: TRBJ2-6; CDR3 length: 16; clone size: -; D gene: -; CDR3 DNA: TGCGCCAGCAGCCAAGAGGGGAGGTCTGGGGCCAACGTCCTGACTTTC; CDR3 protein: CASSQEGRSGANVLTF
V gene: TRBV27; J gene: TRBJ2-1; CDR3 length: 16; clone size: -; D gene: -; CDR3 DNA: TGTGCCAGCAGTTTCTCTTGGCTAGCGCTCTACAATGAGCAGTTCTTC; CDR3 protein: CASSFSWLALYNEQFF
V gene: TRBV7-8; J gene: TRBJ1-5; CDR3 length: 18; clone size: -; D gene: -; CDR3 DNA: TGTGCCAGCAGCTTGGGCACAGGGTCGGGAGGTTGGAATCAGCCCCAGCATTTT; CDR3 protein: CASSLGTGSGGWNQPQHF
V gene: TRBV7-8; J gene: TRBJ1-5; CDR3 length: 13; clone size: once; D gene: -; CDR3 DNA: TGTGCCAGCAGCTTAGGAGGGAGAGAGCCCCAGCATTTT; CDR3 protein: CASSLGGREPQHF
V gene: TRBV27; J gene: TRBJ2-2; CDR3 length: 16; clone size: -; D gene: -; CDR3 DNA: TGTGCCAGCAGTGGCGCGACTAGTCCTTACACCGGGGAGCTGTTTTTT; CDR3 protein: CASSGATSPYTGELFF
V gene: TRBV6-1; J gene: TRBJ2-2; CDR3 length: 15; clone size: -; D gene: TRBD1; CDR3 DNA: TGTGCCAGCAGTGGCCAACAGGGGACAACCGGGGAGCTGTTTTTT; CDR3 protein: CASSGQQGTTGELFF
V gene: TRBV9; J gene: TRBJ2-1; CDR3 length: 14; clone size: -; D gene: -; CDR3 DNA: TGTGCCAGTACCCCGATAAGCTCCTACAATGAGCAGTTCTTC; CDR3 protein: CASTPISSYNEQFF
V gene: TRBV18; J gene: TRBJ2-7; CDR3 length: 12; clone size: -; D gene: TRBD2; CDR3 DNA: TGTGCCAGCTCACCCGGGGGGGACGAGCAGTACTTC; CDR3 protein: CASSPGGDEQYF
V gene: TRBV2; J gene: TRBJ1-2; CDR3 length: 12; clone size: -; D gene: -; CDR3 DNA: TGTGCCAGCAGTGGTGAAACCTATGGCTACACCTTC; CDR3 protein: CASSGETYGYTF
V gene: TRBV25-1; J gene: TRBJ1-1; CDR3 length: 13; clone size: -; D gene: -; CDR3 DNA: TGTGCCAGCATCAGGGCATACAGACCCGAAGCTTTCTTT; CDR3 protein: CASIRAYRPEAFF
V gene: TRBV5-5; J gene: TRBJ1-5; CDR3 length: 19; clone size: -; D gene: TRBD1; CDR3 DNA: TGTGCCAGCAGCTTGGCCCCCGGGACAGGGTGGTTTAGCAATCAGCCCCAGCATTTT; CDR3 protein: CASSLAPGTGWFSNQPQHF
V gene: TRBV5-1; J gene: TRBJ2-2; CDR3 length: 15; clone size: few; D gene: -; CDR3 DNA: TGCGCCAGCAGCTTGGGGAGCCAGGGCACCGGGGAGCTGTTTTTT; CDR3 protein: CASSLGSQGTGELFF
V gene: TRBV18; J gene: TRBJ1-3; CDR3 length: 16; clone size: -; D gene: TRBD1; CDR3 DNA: TGTGCCAGCTCACCAAATGACAGGGCCTCTGGAAACACCATATATTTT; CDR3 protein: CASSPNDRASGNTIYF